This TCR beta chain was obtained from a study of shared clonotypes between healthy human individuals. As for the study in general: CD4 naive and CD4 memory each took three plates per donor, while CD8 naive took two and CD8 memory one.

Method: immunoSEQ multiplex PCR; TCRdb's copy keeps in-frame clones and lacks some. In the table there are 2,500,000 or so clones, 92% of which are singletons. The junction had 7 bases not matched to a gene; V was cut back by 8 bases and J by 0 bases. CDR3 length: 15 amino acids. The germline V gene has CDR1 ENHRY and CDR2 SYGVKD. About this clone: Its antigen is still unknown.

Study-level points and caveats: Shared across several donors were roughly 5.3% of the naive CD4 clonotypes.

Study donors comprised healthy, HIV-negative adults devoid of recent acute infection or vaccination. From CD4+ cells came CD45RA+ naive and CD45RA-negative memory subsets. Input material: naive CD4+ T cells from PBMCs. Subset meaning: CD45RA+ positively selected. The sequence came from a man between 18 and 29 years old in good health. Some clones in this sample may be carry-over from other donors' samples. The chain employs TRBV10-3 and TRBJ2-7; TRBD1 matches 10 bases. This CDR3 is CAIGPRTGGSYEQYF. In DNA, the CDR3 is TGTGCCATCGGGCCCAGGACAGGGGGCTCCTACGAGCAGTACTTC.